The present entry profiles one T cell receptor (beta chain) with its context. Its antigen is unknown. The data derive from a study of T cell responses to AZD1222 COVID-19 vaccine. General study findings and limits: Spike-spanning, vaccine-associated CD4 TCRs were dominant at 160-218 and 743-854.

This CDR3 is built from 15 residues. V shed 5 bases, J shed 10 bases, and the junction held 12 bases outside the gene matches. Per germline, CDR1 SGHTA and CDR2 FQGTGA. Profiled with immunoSEQ multiplex PCR; TCRdb holds only in-frame clones, not every one. The table shows around 140,000 clones, with 93% occurring only once. This TCR was sampled from an adult in good health. The sequencing used peripheral blood, collected on day 0 of AZD1222 vaccination. V usage is TRBV7-3 and J usage is TRBJ2-1, with 9 positions matching TRBD1. This chain's CDR3 is CASSGSTGGTSEQFF. For the CDR3, the DNA is TGTGCCAGCAGCGGATCGACAGGGGGTACGTCCGAGCAGTTCTTC. The full variable domain, its missing parts supplied by reference TRBV7-3 and TRBJ2-1, is GAGVSQTPSNKVTEKGKYVELRCDPISGHTALYWYRQSLGQGPEFLIYFQGTGAADDSGLPNDRFFAVRPEGSVSTLKIQRTERGDSAVYLCASSGSTGGTSEQFFGPGTRLTVL.